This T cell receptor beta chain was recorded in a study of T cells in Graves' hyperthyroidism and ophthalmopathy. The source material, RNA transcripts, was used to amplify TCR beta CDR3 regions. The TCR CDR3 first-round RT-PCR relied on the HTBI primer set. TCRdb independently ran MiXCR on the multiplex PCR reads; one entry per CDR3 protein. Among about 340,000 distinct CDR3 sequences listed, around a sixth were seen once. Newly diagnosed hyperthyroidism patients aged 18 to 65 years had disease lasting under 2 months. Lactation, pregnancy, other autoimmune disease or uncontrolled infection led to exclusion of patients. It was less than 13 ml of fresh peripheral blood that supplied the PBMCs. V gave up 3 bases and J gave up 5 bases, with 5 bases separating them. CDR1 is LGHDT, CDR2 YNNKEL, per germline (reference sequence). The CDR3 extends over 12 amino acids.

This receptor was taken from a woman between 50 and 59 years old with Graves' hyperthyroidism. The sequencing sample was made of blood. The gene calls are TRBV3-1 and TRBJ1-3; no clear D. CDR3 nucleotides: TGTGCCAGCAGCCATCTGAGAAACACCATATATTTT. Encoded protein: CASSHLRNTIYF.